This is a list of T cell receptor beta chains from one sample in a study of shared clonotypes between healthy human individuals. The protocol was immunoSEQ multiplex PCR, while the TCRdb copy is restricted to in-frame clones and leaves out a portion. This table has about 1.1 million clones, approximately 77% appearing once. Source material: memory CD4+ T cells from PBMCs. The receptors shown here come from a man aged 18 to 30 in good health. Some clones in this sample may be carry-over from other donors' samples. CDR3s include the opening cysteine and the closing phenylalanine or tryptophan. The D gene is left open where the match is weak. Only part of the rows carry a size: once, few, many, or a class if the clone is expanded.

size	J	D	V	DNA	CDR3
NA	TRBJ2-2	NA	TRBV2	TGTGCCAGCACCCCCCTTCCGGGGGAGCTGTTTTTT	CASTPLPGELFF
NA	TRBJ2-1	NA	TRBV19	TGTGCCAGTAGTACACGGGACCGACACAATGAGCAGTTCTTC	CASSTRDRHNEQFF
many	TRBJ2-7	TRBD1	TRBV7-2	TGTGCCAGCAGCTTACGACAGGGTCCCTACGAGCAGTACTTC	CASSLRQGPYEQYF
NA	TRBJ2-7	NA	TRBV4-1	TGCGCCAGCAGCCCCGGTCCGGGGGATCGGTCCTACGAGCAGTACTTC	CASSPGPGDRSYEQYF
many	TRBJ2-5	NA	TRBV15	TGTGCCACCAGCGGACGAGGCCAAGAGACCCAGTACTTC	CATSGRGQETQYF
many	TRBJ1-1	TRBD1	TRBV25-1	TGTGCCAGCATGAGGGACAGGGAGACTGAAGCTTTCTTT	CASMRDRETEAFF
NA	TRBJ2-7	TRBD2	TRBV30	TGTGCCTGGAGTGTAAATTTTCTAGCGGGAGCCCGACCCGAGCAGTACTTC	CAWSVNFLAGARPEQYF
NA	TRBJ1-2	NA	TRBV30	TGTGCCTGGGACGGCCCAGGAGCCTATGGCTACACCTTC	CAWDGPGAYGYTF
NA	TRBJ2-3	NA	TRBV30	TGTGCCTGGAGTAGGGGGGACACAGATACGCAGTATTTT	CAWSRGDTDTQYF
NA	TRBJ2-1	TRBD2	TRBV4-1	TGCGCCAGCAGCCAAGTGGGACTAGCGGTCACCCGCTCCTACAATGAGCAGTTCTTC	CASSQVGLAVTRSYNEQFF
NA	TRBJ1-2	NA	TRBV7-3	TGTGCCAGCAGCTTGGCAGGTACTGATGGCTACACCTTC	CASSLAGTDGYTF
NA	TRBJ2-3	TRBD1	TRBV6-1	TGTGCCAGCAGGCTGACAGGGTGGGATACGCAGTATTTT	CASRLTGWDTQYF
NA	TRBJ2-1	NA	TRBV4-1	TGCGCCAGCAGCCAAGGAATCTACCTGTCTAACGCCGATGAGCAGTTCTTC	CASSQGIYLSNADEQFF
NA	TRBJ2-3	NA	TRBV18	TGTGCCAGCTCACCCCGACAGGGAGGTTATGTAACAGATACGCAGTATTTT	CASSPRQGGYVTDTQYF
NA	TRBJ1-1	NA	TRBV6-5	TGTGCCAGCAGTCGAGCGACTCTGGACACTGAAGCTTTCTTT	CASSRATLDTEAFF
NA	TRBJ1-1	NA	TRBV5-1	TGCGCCAGCAGCTTTGGAGGGGGAGATTTCACTGAAGCTTTCTTT	CASSFGGGDFTEAFF
NA	TRBJ2-5	TRBD2	TRBV5-1	TGCGCCAGCAGCTTGGATCCTAGCGGGCTAGAGACCCAGTACTTC	CASSLDPSGLETQYF
few	TRBJ2-6	NA	TRBV5-6	TGTGCCAGCAGCCCGAAAACAACCCGGGCCAACGTCCTGACTTTC	CASSPKTTRANVLTF
once	TRBJ2-5	NA	TRBV28	TGTGCCAGCAGTAACCGGGCGGAGACCCAGTACTTC	CASSNRAETQYF
NA	TRBJ2-1	NA	TRBV10-3	TGTGCCATCAGTGAGTCTCCCGGACAGAGAAACAATGAGCAGTTCTTC	CAISESPGQRNNEQFF
NA	TRBJ1-2	NA	TRBV28	TGTGCCAGCAGTTTATATAGGGACCCTGTCTATGGCTACACCTTC	CASSLYRDPVYGYTF
NA	TRBJ2-6	NA	TRBV19	TGTGCCAGTATGTTGAGGGGGAACTCTGGGGCCAACGTCCTGACTTTC	CASMLRGNSGANVLTF
few	TRBJ1-1	TRBD1	TRBV19	TGTGCCAGCCTCAGTCGGGACAGGGGGGGAGCTTTCTTT	CASLSRDRGGAFF
NA	TRBJ2-7	NA	TRBV9	TGTGCCAGCAGCGTAGTCCCCCCGGTGCAGTACTTC	CASSVVPPVQYF
NA	TRBJ2-7	NA	TRBV30	TGTGCCTGGCGCGACGGTTTTGTAGCGGCCTCCTACGAGCAGTACTTC	CAWRDGFVAASYEQYF
many	TRBJ1-3	TRBD1	TRBV2	TGTGCCAGCAGTTCGGACAGGGGGGACACCATATATTTT	CASSSDRGDTIYF
NA	TRBJ2-7	TRBD2	TRBV5-1	TGCGCCAGCAGCTCATCTAGCGGGAGTACCTACGAGCAGTACTTC	CASSSSSGSTYEQYF
NA	TRBJ2-7	NA	TRBV5-1	TGCGCCAGCAGCACCGGGACGGCACCATACGAGCAGTACTTC	CASSTGTAPYEQYF
NA	TRBJ1-2	TRBD1	TRBV28	TGTGCCAGCTTGACAGGGGGCGTAGCTTATGGCTACACCTTC	CASLTGGVAYGYTF
NA	TRBJ1-1	NA	TRBV7-2	TGTGCCAGCAGCTTGGCTGGGTACCTGAACACTGAAGCTTTCTTT	CASSLAGYLNTEAFF
NA	TRBJ2-1	NA	TRBV9	TGTGCCAGCAGCGCCAGGGGGGATCGGAGCAATGAGCAGTTCTTC	CASSARGDRSNEQFF
NA	TRBJ1-2	TRBD1	TRBV28	TGTGCCAGCAGAAGAGGGGGCGCGTATGGCTACACCTTC	CASRRGGAYGYTF
NA	TRBJ2-7	TRBD1	TRBV6-1	TGTGCCAGCACCGAATCGGGACAGTCCTACGAGCAGTACTTC	CASTESGQSYEQYF
once	TRBJ1-5	TRBD1	TRBV19	TGTGCCAGTAGTCCCCGGGACAGGGGGATATTTCGGCCCCAGCATTTT	CASSPRDRGIFRPQHF
NA	TRBJ1-4	NA	TRBV28	TGTGCCAGCAGGTCCACCCTATCAACTAATGAAAAACTGTTTTTT	CASRSTLSTNEKLFF
NA	TRBJ2-7	NA	TRBV6-5	TGTGCCAGCAGGGACCCCTTAGGGGAGCAGTACTTC	CASRDPLGEQYF
NA	TRBJ2-1	TRBD2	TRBV27	TGTGCCAGCGGATTACTAGCGGGGGGCTACAATGAGCAGTTCTTC	CASGLLAGGYNEQFF
NA	TRBJ1-1	NA	TRBV18	TGTGCCAGCTCACCTCTCCTTGGGGGGGACACTGAAGCTTTCTTT	CASSPLLGGDTEAFF
NA	TRBJ2-1	NA	TRBV5-4	TGTGCCAGTCGAAGTCTATACAATGAGCAGTTCTTC	CASRSLYNEQFF
NA	TRBJ2-7	NA	TRBV5-1	TGCGCCAGCAGCCAGAATTACGAGCAGTACTTC	CASSQNYEQYF
NA	TRBJ1-1	NA	TRBV5-8	TGTGCCAGCAGCTTAAGACTTATGAACACTGAAGCTTTCTTT	CASSLRLMNTEAFF
many	TRBJ1-2	NA	TRBV28	TGTGCCAGCAGACTGACACTACGCTACACCTTC	CASRLTLRYTF
once	TRBJ2-5	NA	TRBV6-6	TGTGCCAGCAGTACCTATCAGGGGAGCCGAGAGACCCAGTACTTC	CASSTYQGSRETQYF
many	TRBJ1-4	NA	TRBV28	TGTGCCAGCAGTTTAGAGTATTTGGGCCGAACTAATGAAAAACTGTTTTTT	CASSLEYLGRTNEKLFF
NA	TRBJ1-4	NA	TRBV7-3	TGTGCCAGCATCCCAGCATCTACTAATGAAAAACTGTTTTTT	CASIPASTNEKLFF
NA	TRBJ2-7	NA	TRBV2	TGTGCCAGCAGTGCTACTGGGACGAACTACGAGCAGTACTTC	CASSATGTNYEQYF
NA	TRBJ2-3	NA	TRBV7-8	TGTGCCAGCAGCTCCCCGCTAGCCATCCCTTCCACAGATACGCAGTATTTT	CASSSPLAIPSTDTQYF
NA	TRBJ2-5	NA	TRBV7-2	TGTGCCAGCACCTTCGGTCCGGTGGGTGGGCAAGAGACCCAGTACTTC	CASTFGPVGGQETQYF
NA	TRBJ2-7	NA	TRBV7-2	TGTGCCAGCAGCTTAGTGGCGTCCTCCTACGAGCAGTACTTC	CASSLVASSYEQYF
NA	TRBJ2-3	TRBD2	TRBV11-3	TGTGCCAGCGGGAGGGGAGATACGCAGTATTTT	CASGRGDTQYF
NA	TRBJ1-5	NA	TRBV11-2	TGTGCCAGCAGCTTAACTACACAGGTCTTACATTTT	CASSLTTQVLHF
NA	TRBJ1-5	TRBD1	TRBV5-1	TGCGCCAGCAGCTGGACAGGGGGAAGCAATCAGCCCCAGCATTTT	CASSWTGGSNQPQHF
many	TRBJ2-2	NA	TRBV18	TGTGCCAGCTCACCTGCCGGGACGGACGGGGAGCTGTTTTTT	CASSPAGTDGELFF
NA	TRBJ2-7	NA	TRBV27	TGTGCCAGCAGTTTAATTAGGACGGGCTCCGAGCAGTACTTC	CASSLIRTGSEQYF
NA	TRBJ2-1	TRBD2	TRBV7-3	TGTGCCAGCAGGTATACTAGCGGGAGGGAGAATGAGCAGTTCTTC	CASRYTSGRENEQFF
NA	TRBJ1-5	NA	TRBV27	TGTGCCAGCAGTCTGGGGGGGGTAGGCAATCAGCCCCAGCATTTT	CASSLGGVGNQPQHF
NA	TRBJ1-5	NA	TRBV27	TGTGCCAGCAGTTTAGACAGAAATCAGCCCCAGCATTTT	CASSLDRNQPQHF
NA	TRBJ2-6	NA	TRBV28	TGTGCCAGCAAACCGGGGGCTTCGGGGGCCAACGTCCTGACTTTC	CASKPGASGANVLTF
NA	TRBJ2-5	NA	TRBV9	TGTGCCAGCAGCGTAGGGACTACTCGATGGGAGACCCAGTACTTC	CASSVGTTRWETQYF
NA	TRBJ1-2	NA	TRBV28	TGTGCCAGCAGTCCCCCCGGGGTGCCCACTAACTATGGCTACACCTTC	CASSPPGVPTNYGYTF